The TCR beta chain described here comes from a study of identical twins. The study, taken as a whole, reports: Researchers caution that invariant MAIT and iNKT cells could partly confound zero-insertion analyses. Carriage of fewer insertions was seen in abundant cord blood beta clonotypes, whereas memory repertoires showed none.

A universal primer site was created by template switching, with the cDNA bearing unique molecular identifiers. MiXCR, run by TCRdb on the 5' RACE reads, gives a single entry per CDR3 protein. This table holds around 480,000 distinct CDR3 sequences, over 11% found once. Comment on this clonotype: Its target is unknown.

This CDR3 has 14 amino acids. Between the trimmed V and J ends, which lost 7 bases and 4 bases, there was a span of 14 bases. The germline gives CDR1 SGHRS, CDR2 YFSETQ. This sample was shared with a second study, whose subject was yellow fever vaccine responses in identical twins. That paper adds: Twin vaccine T cell responses reportedly seemed partly convergent, partly personalized.

The V call is TRBV5-1, the J call TRBJ2-2; D not certain. The sample consisted of CD4+ T cells sorted from blood. This sequence was found in a young woman in good health. CDR3 region: CASSAPALTGELFF. The CDR3 bases are TGCGCCAGCTCGGCGCCAGCACTCACCGGGGAGCTGTTTTTT.